A single sample gave rise to the 15 T cell receptor beta chains below, sequenced in a study of cytomegalovirus exposure and HLA in healthy donors. With 60 Vbeta and 13 Jbeta primers, the PCR was carried out. The table came from immunoSEQ multiplex PCR; TCRdb's copy has only in-frame clones and leaves some out. This sample has 150,000 to 200,000 clones; around 90% occur once, and the top ten carry roughly 1.7%. Sequenced material: PBMCs. Source of these receptors: a woman aged 18-30 years in good health and CMV-seronegative.

The chain combines TRBV6-1 with TRBJ1-5; D is possibly TRBD1 (6 bases). Germline CDR1 reads MNHNS; CDR2 reads SASEGT. The CDR3 runs to 16 residues. The V end was cut by 1 base, the J end by 3 bases, with 13 bases between. For the CDR3, the DNA is TGTGCCAGCAGTGAAGGGGGGGGGACACTCAATCAGCCCCAGCATTTT. Protein product: CASSEGGGTLNQPQHF.

The chain joins TRBV27 to TRBJ2-3; no clear D gene. Trimming took 2 bases from V and 3 from J, leaving 9 bases between them. The CDR3 sequence is 14 residues long. Germline V lookup: CDR1 MNHEY, CDR2 SMNVEV (reference sequence). For the CDR3, the DNA is TGTGCCAGCAGTTTACCTCTCCTTACAGATACGCAGTATTTT. This translates into CASSLPLLTDTQYF.

V and J are TRBV30 and TRBJ2-2; 8 bases agree with TRBD1. Germline V gives CDR1 GTSNPN, CDR2 SVGIG (reference sequence). V shed 0 bases and J 3 bases; nucleotides not matched to a gene: 3. The CDR3 extends over 15 amino acids. DNA for the CDR3: TGTGCCTGGAGTGTGACAGGGGAGGACACCGGGGAGCTGTTTTTT. Amino acid sequence: CAWSVTGEDTGELFF.

This sequence joins TRBV9 and TRBJ2-5; a weak D match, TRBD1 (6 bases). The CDR3 runs 16 residues. Trimming took 3 bases from V and 7 from J, leaving 22 bases between them. Germline values: CDR1 SGDLS, CDR2 YYNGEE. The CDR3 here is CASSEGTQRYHATQYF. CDR3 DNA sequence: TGTGCCAGCAGCGAGGGGACACAGAGATACCACGCGACCCAGTACTTC. Using reference TRBV9 and TRBJ2-5 for the parts outside the CDR3, the full variable domain is DSGVTQTPKHLITATGQRVTLRCSPRSGDLSVYWYQQSLDQGLQFLIQYYNGEERAKGNILERFSAQQFPDLHSELNLSSLELGDSALYFCASSEGTQRYHATQYFGPGTRLLVL.

The chain employs TRBV2 and TRBJ1-1; perhaps TRBD1 as D (5 bases). Trimming shortened V by 4 bases and J by 1 base, and 7 bases separated the two germline ends. Germline-derived CDR1 and CDR2 are SNHLY and FYNNEI. The CDR3 spans 13 residues. The CDR3 sequence: CASSAQENTEAFF. The CDR3 nucleotides are TGTGCCAGCAGTGCACAGGAGAACACTGAAGCTTTCTTT.

This chain connects TRBV30 to TRBJ1-4; D is perhaps TRBD1 (5 bases). The CDR3 covers 14 residues. The germline CDR1 and CDR2 sequences are GTSNPN and SVGIG (reference sequence). Trimming took 7 bases from V and 7 from J, leaving 19 bases between them. The CDR3 DNA follows: TGTGCCTCCCCCTCAGGAGGGGTTGGTGAAAAACTGTTTTTT. Translation gives CASPSGGVGEKLFF.

The chain recombines TRBV11-2 with TRBJ2-7, with a weak D call TRBD2 (6 bases). V was cut by 5 bases and J by 2 bases, with 7 bases left in between. Germline CDR1 SGHAT, CDR2 FQNNGV. This CDR3 spans 12 amino acids. CDR3 residues: CASSPGAYEQYF. CDR3 in DNA: TGTGCCAGCAGCCCGGGGGCCTACGAGCAGTACTTC.

The gene calls are TRBV5-1 and TRBJ1-4; TRBD1 agrees at 8 bases. From germline, CDR1 is SGHRS and CDR2 YFSETQ. Trimming cost V 3 bases and J 7 bases; bases outside gene matches: 8. This CDR3 contains 15 residues. The CDR3 loop reads CASSSKDRGVEKLFF. The DNA of the CDR3 is TGCGCCAGCAGCTCGAAAGACAGGGGAGTTGAAAAACTGTTTTTT. The full variable domain, with the rest looked up from reference TRBV5-1 and TRBJ1-4, is KAGVTQTPRYLIKTRGQQVTLSCSPISGHRSVSWYQQTPGQGLQFLFEYFSETQRNKGNFPGRFSGRQFSNSRSEMNVSTLELGDSALYLCASSSKDRGVEKLFFGSGTQLSVL.

This clone was observed a handful of times. The chain recombines TRBV11-3 with TRBJ2-7, with D tentatively TRBD1 (6 bases). The germline V gene encodes CDR1 SGHNT and CDR2 YENEEA. The CDR3 extends over 14 amino acids. V gave up 5 bases and J gave up 1 base, with 12 bases separating them. The chain's CDR3 is CASSRGTPSYEQYF. For the CDR3, the DNA is TGTGCCAGCAGCCGAGGGACACCATCCTACGAGCAGTACTTC.

This chain uses TRBV11-2 with TRBJ2-1; 11 bases agree with TRBD2. Trimming removed 0 bases from V and 9 bases from J; junction bases left unmatched: 7. Germline V CDR1 and CDR2: SGHAT, FQNNGV. The CDR3 has 16 amino acids. The CDR3 sequence: CASSLDYSGRAGEQFF. In DNA, the CDR3 is TGTGCCAGCAGCTTAGATTATAGCGGGAGGGCAGGTGAGCAGTTCTTC.

V usage is TRBV4-2 and J usage is TRBJ2-2, with 10 bases lining up with TRBD2. Germline V gene lookup returns CDR1 LGHNA and CDR2 YNFKEQ. The CDR3 has 17 residues. V shed 1 base, J shed 3 bases, and the junction held 5 bases outside the gene matches. The CDR3 nucleotides read TGTGCCAGCAGCCAAGCTAGCGGGAGAACGTACACCGGGGAGCTGTTTTTT. As protein: CASSQASGRTYTGELFF.

The rearrangement uses TRBV5-5 and TRBJ2-2, with D perhaps TRBD2 (6 bases). V dropped 4 bases and J dropped 0 bases, with 10 bases sitting between them. The CDR3 length is 15 residues. Germline-derived CDR1 and CDR2 are SGHKS and YYEKEE (reference sequence). CDR3 amino acids: CASSRRVANTGELFF. The CDR3 DNA reads as TGTGCCAGCAGCCGGAGGGTCGCGAACACCGGGGAGCTGTTTTTT.

The chain is built from TRBV6-5 and TRBJ1-3; 9 nucleotides agree with TRBD1. From germline, CDR1 is MNHEY and CDR2 SVGAGI. The CDR3 runs to 15 residues. Trimming removed 7 bases from V and 2 bases from J; junction bases left unmatched: 6. The CDR3 here is CASTRDRVAGNTIYF. In nucleotides, the CDR3 is TGTGCCAGCACTCGGGACAGGGTTGCTGGAAACACCATATATTTT.

The V gene is TRBV2, the J gene TRBJ2-7, with TRBD2 identical over 8 bases. J gave up 3 bases and V 0 bases, and 7 bases lay outside the gene matches. The CDR3 has 16 amino acids. Germline loops: CDR1 SNHLY, CDR2 FYNNEI. The CDR3 sequence: CASSEAIERGIYEQYF. The CDR3 region has the DNA TGTGCCAGCAGTGAAGCGATCGAGCGGGGGATCTACGAGCAGTACTTC.

This chain connects TRBV6-5 to TRBJ1-4; 9 nucleotides agree with TRBD1. Germline V lookup: CDR1 MNHEY, CDR2 SVGAGI. The CDR3 totals 15 residues. The ends lost 4 bases at V and 7 bases at J; junction bases unmatched: 7. DNA for the CDR3: TGTGCCAGCAGTTTTCAAGGGACAGGGAGTGAAAAACTGTTTTTT. Translating gives CASSFQGTGSEKLFF.